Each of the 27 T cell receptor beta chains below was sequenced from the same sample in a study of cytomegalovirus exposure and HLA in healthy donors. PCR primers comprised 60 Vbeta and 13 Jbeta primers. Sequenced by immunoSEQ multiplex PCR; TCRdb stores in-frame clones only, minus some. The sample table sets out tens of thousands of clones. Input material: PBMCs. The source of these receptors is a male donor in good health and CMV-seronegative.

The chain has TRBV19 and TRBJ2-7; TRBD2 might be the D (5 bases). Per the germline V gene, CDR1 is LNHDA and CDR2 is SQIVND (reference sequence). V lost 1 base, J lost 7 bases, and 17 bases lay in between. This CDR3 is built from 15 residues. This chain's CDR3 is CASSIARGGLREQYF. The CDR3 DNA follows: TGTGCCAGTAGTATAGCTCGCGGAGGACTCAGGGAGCAGTACTTC. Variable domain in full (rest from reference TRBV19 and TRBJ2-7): DGGITQSPKYLFRKEGQNVTLSCEQNLNHDAMYWYRQDPGQGLRLIYYSQIVNDFQKGDIAEGYSVSREKKESFPLTVTSAQKNPTAFYLCASSIARGGLREQYFGPGTRLTVT.

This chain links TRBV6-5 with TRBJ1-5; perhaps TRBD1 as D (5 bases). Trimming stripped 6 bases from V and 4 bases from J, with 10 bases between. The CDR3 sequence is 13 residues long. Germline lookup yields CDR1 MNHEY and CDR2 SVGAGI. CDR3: CASSPGGNQPQHF. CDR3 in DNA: TGTGCCAGCAGCCCCGGGGGGAATCAGCCCCAGCATTTT.

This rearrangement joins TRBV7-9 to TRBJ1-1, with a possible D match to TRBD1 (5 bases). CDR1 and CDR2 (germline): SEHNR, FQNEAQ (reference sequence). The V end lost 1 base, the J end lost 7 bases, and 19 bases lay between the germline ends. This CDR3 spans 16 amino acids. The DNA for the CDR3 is TGTGCCAGCAGCTTAGTTTTGAGTAGTTCGGGGGATGAAGCTTTCTTT. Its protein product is CASSLVLSSSGDEAFF.

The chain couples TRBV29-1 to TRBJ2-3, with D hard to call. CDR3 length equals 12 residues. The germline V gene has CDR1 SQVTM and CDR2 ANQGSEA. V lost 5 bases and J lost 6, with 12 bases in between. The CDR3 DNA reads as TGCAGCGTTAGCCGAGACTTTGATACGCAGTATTTT. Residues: CSVSRDFDTQYF.

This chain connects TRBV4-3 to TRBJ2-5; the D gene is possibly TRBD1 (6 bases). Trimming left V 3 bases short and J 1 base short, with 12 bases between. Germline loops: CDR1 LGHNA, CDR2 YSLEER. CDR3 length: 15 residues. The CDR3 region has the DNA TGCGCCAGCAGCCAGGTCCAGGGGATCCAAGAGACCCAGTACTTC. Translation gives CASSQVQGIQETQYF.

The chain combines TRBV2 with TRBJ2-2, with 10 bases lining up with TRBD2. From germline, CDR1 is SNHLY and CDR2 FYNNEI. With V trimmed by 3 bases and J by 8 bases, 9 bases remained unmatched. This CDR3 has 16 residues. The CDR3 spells CASSDPLLAGTGELFF. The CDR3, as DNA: TGTGCCAGCAGTGACCCGCTACTAGCGGGGACAGGGGAGCTGTTTTTT.

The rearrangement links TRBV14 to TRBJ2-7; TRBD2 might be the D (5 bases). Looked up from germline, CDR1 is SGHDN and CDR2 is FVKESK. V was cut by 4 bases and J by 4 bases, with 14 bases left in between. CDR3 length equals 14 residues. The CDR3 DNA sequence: TGTGCCAGCAGCCCCGGGAAGGGAATGTACGAGCAGTACTTC. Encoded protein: CASSPGKGMYEQYF.

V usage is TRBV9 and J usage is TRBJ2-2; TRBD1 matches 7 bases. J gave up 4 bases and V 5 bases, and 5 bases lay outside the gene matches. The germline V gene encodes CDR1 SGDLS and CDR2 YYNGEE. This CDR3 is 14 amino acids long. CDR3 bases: TGTGCCAGCAGAGGAGACAGGGTCACCGGGGAGCTGTTTTTT. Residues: CASRGDRVTGELFF. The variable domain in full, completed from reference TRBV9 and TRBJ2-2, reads DSGVTQTPKHLITATGQRVTLRCSPRSGDLSVYWYQQSLDQGLQFLIQYYNGEERAKGNILERFSAQQFPDLHSELNLSSLELGDSALYFCASRGDRVTGELFFGEGSRLTVL.

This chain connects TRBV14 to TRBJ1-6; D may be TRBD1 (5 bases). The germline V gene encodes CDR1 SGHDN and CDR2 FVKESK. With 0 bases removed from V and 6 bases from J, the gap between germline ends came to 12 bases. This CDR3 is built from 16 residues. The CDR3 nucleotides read TGTGCCAGCAGCCAAGACGGGGGATGGAGTAATTCACCCCTCCACTTT. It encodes CASSQDGGWSNSPLHF.

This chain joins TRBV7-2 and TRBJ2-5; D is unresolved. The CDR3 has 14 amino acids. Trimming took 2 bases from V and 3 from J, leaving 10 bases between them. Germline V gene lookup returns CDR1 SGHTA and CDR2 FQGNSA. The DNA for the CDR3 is TGTGCCAGCAGCTTATGGGCGACGGAAGAGACCCAGTACTTC. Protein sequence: CASSLWATEETQYF. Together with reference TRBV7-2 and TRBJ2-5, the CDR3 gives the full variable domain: GAGVSQSPSNKVTEKGKDVELRCDPISGHTALYWYRQSLGQGLEFLIYFQGNSAPDKSGLPSDRFSAERTGGSVSTLTIQRTQQEDSAVYLCASSLWATEETQYFGPGTRLLVL.

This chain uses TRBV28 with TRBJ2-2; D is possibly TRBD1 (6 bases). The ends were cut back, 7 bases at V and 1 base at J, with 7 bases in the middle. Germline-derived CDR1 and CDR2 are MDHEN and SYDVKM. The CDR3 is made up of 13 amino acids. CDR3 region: CASKGQNTGELFF. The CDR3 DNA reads TGTGCCAGCAAGGGACAGAACACCGGGGAGCTGTTTTTT.

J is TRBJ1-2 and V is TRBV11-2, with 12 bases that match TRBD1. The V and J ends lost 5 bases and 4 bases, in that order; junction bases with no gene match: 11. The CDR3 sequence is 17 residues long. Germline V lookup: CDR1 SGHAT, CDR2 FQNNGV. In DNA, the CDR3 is TGTGCCAGCAGCCCACGTCCCGGGACAGGGGGCGGCTATGGCTACACCTTC. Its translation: CASSPRPGTGGGYGYTF.

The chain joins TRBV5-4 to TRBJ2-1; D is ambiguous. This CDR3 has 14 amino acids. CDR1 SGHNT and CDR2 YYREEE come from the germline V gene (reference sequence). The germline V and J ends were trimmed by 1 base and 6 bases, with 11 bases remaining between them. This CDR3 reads CASSLRRAGNEQFF. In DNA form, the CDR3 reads TGTGCCAGCAGCTTGCGGAGAGCTGGCAATGAGCAGTTCTTC.

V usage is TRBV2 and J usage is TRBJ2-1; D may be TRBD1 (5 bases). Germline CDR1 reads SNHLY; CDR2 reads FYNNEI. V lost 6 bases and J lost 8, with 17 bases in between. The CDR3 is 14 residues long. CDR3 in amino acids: CASSSEQGLDEQFF. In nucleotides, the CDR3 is TGTGCCAGCAGCTCCGAGCAGGGTTTGGATGAGCAGTTCTTC.

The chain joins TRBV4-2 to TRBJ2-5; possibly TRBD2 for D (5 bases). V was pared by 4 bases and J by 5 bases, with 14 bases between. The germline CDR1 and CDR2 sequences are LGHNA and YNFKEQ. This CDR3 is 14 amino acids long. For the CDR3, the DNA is TGTGCCAGCAGCCTGGGAGTAGGGAGTGAGACCCAGTACTTC. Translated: CASSLGVGSETQYF.

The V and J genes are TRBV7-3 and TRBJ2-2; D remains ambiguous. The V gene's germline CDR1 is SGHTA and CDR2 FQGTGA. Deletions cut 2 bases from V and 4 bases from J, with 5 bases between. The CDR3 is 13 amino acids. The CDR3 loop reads CASSLLRTGELFF. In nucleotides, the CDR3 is TGTGCCAGCAGCTTATTGCGCACCGGGGAGCTGTTTTTT.

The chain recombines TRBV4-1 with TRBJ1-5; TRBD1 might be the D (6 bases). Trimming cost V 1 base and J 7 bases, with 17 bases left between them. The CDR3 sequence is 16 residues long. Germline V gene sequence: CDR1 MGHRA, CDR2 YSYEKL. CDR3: CASSQGGGGGGQPQHF. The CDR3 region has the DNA TGCGCCAGCAGCCAAGGAGGCGGGGGCGGAGGGCAGCCCCAGCATTTT.

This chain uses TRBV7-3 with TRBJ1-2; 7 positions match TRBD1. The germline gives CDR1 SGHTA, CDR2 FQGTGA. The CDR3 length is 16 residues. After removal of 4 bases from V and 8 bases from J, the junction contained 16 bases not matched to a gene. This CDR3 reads CASSSQGPPTGEGYTF. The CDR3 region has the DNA TGTGCCAGCAGCTCCCAGGGGCCCCCCACAGGGGAAGGCTACACCTTC.

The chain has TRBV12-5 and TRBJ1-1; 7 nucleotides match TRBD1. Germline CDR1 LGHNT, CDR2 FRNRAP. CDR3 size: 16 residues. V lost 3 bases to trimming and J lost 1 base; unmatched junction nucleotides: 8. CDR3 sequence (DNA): TGTGCTAGTGGTTTCTACAGGGGTGGTAGGAACACTGAAGCTTTCTTT. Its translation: CASGFYRGGRNTEAFF.

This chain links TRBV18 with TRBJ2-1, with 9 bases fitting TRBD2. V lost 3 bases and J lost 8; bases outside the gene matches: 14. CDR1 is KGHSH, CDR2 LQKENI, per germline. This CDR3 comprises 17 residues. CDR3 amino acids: CASSPPREGGNRDEQFF. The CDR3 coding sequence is TGTGCCAGCTCACCCCCGCGGGAGGGCGGAAACAGGGATGAGCAGTTCTTC.

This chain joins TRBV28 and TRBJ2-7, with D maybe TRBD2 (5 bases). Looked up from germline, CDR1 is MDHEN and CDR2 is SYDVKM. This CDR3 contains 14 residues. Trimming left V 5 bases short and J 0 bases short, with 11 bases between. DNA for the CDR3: TGTGCCAGCAGTCCAAGGAGGAGCTCCTACGAGCAGTACTTC. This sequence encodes CASSPRRSSYEQYF.

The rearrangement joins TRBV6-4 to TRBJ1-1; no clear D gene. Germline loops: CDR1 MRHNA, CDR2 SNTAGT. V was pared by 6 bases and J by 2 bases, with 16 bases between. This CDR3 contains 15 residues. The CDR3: CASRQTFLTNTEAFF. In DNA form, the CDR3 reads TGTGCCAGCAGGCAGACTTTCCTTACAAACACTGAAGCTTTCTTT.

CDR3 residues: CASSFSGASNQPQHF. In nucleotides, the CDR3 is TGTGCCAGCAGCTTTTCAGGGGCCAGCAATCAGCCCCAGCATTTT. This chain connects TRBV7-2 to TRBJ1-5, with TRBD1 as a possible D gene (6 bases). The CDR3 consists of 15 residues. Germline V gene lookup returns CDR1 SGHTA and CDR2 FQGNSA. Trimming removed 3 bases at V and 1 base at J, with 10 bases between.

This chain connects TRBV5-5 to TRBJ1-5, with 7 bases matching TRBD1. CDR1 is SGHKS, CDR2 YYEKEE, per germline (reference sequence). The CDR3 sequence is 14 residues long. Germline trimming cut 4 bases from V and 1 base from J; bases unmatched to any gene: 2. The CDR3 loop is CASSRDRSNQPQHF. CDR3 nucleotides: TGTGCCAGCAGCCGGGACAGAAGCAATCAGCCCCAGCATTTT. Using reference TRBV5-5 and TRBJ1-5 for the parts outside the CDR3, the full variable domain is DAGVTQSPTHLIKTRGQQVTLRCSPISGHKSVSWYQQVLGQGPQFIFQYYEKEERGRGNFPDRFSARQFPNYSSELNVNALLLGDSALYLCASSRDRSNQPQHFGDGTRLSIL.

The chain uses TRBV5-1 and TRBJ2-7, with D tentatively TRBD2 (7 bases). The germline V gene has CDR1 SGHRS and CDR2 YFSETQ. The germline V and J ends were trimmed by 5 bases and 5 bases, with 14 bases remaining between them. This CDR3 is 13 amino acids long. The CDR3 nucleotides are TGCGCCAGCAGTCGGGGGGCCGTTGACGAGCAGTACTTC. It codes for CASSRGAVDEQYF.

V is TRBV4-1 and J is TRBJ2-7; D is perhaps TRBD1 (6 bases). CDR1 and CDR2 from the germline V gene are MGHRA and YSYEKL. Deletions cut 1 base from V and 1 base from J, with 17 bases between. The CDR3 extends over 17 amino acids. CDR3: CASSQGLRGGTSYEQYF. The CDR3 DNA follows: TGCGCCAGCAGCCAAGGCCTCAGGGGCGGTACGTCCTACGAGCAGTACTTC.

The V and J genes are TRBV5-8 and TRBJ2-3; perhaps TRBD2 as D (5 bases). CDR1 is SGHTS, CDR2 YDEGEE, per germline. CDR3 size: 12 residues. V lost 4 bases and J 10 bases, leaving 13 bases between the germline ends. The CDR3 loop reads CASSPTNLPQYF. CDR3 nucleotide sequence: TGTGCCAGCAGCCCGACTAACCTCCCGCAGTATTTT.